Shown below are 17 T cell receptor beta chains from a single sample sequenced in a study of cytomegalovirus exposure and HLA in healthy donors. Researchers ran the PCR with 60 Vbeta and 13 Jbeta primers. TCRdb's copy holds only in-frame clones and misses some; the assay was immunoSEQ multiplex PCR. Here the sample spans around 140,000 clones, roughly 66% being singletons. The sequenced sample was PBMCs. The origin of the receptors is a woman in her fifties or sixties in good health and CMV-seronegative.

The chain joins TRBV6-5 to TRBJ2-5; 7 bases align to TRBD2. The CDR3 is 16 amino acids. V was clipped by 0 bases and J by 5 bases; unmatched bases: 9. Germline V lookup: CDR1 MNHEY, CDR2 SVGAGI. In DNA form, the CDR3 reads TGTGCCAGCAGTTACTCGCCAGGACTAGGGTTGGAGACCCAGTACTTC. Translation gives CASSYSPGLGLETQYF.

V and J are TRBV5-1 and TRBJ1-5, with TRBD1 matching over 10 bases. Germline CDR1 and CDR2: SGHRS and YFSETQ. The CDR3 covers 16 residues. With 0 bases clipped from V and 5 bases from J, the junction kept 5 bases outside the gene matches. For the CDR3, the DNA is TGCGCCAGCAGCTTGGGGGGACAGGGGTGGGATCAGCCCCAGCATTTT. This translates into CASSLGGQGWDQPQHF.

The chain carries TRBV10-3 and TRBJ2-1; a weak D match, TRBD2 (6 bases). This CDR3 is 15 amino acids long. V lost 2 bases and J 6 bases, leaving 14 bases between the germline ends. Looked up from germline, CDR1 is ENHRY and CDR2 is SYGVKD. CDR3 DNA: TGTGCCATCAGTGAGGGGCAGGGAGGTTTCAATGAGCAGTTCTTC. Protein: CAISEGQGGFNEQFF.

The rearrangement uses TRBV18 and TRBJ2-2; 12 bases line up with TRBD2. CDR3 length: 19 residues. Germline values: CDR1 KGHSH, CDR2 LQKENI. V was pared by 1 base and J by 0 bases, with 6 bases of the junction left unmatched. This CDR3 reads CASSPLQSSGGANTGELFF. CDR3 coding DNA: TGTGCCAGCTCACCACTGCAGTCTAGCGGGGGGGCGAACACCGGGGAGCTGTTTTTT.

Worth noting for this clone: At one boundary the junction diverges from the germline segment, which might be a read error. The rearrangement links TRBV7-9 to TRBJ2-2; the D gene is possibly TRBD2 (5 bases). Looked up from germline, CDR1 is SEHNR and CDR2 is FQNEAQ (reference sequence). CDR3 length: 18 amino acids. CDR3: CSSSSAPAFSGDTGELFF. CDR3 nucleotide sequence: TGTTCCAGCAGCTCTGCCCCGGCTTTTTCCGGGGACACCGGGGAGCTGTTTTTT.

This sequence joins TRBV7-2 and TRBJ1-1; 7 bases fit TRBD1. J gave up 0 bases and V 7 bases, and 5 bases lay outside the gene matches. Germline V lookup: CDR1 SGHTA, CDR2 FQGNSA. CDR3 length: 14 residues. The CDR3 DNA sequence: TGTGCCAGCAAACAAGGGACAGTGAACACTGAAGCTTTCTTT. It yields the protein CASKQGTVNTEAFF.

The CDR3 DNA sequence: TGTGCCAGCAGCTTAAGTGGACTAGCGGGTTCTGAGACCCAGTACTTC. Its protein product is CASSLSGLAGSETQYF. J is TRBJ2-5 and V is TRBV7-8, with 11 nucleotides matching TRBD2. Germline V CDR1 and CDR2: SGHVS, FQNEAQ. With 2 bases clipped from V and 5 bases from J, the junction kept 7 bases outside the gene matches. This CDR3 is 16 amino acids long.

The chain uses TRBV27 and TRBJ2-5, with TRBD2 matching 7 bases. V shed 6 bases, J shed 2 bases, and the junction held 12 bases outside the gene matches. CDR1 and CDR2 from the germline V gene are MNHEY and SMNVEV (reference sequence). This CDR3 contains 16 residues. The CDR3 here is CASRRGSGATQETQYF. DNA for the CDR3: TGTGCCAGCAGACGGGGGAGCGGGGCGACACAAGAGACCCAGTACTTC.

V and J are TRBV21-1 and TRBJ2-5; TRBD1, the table's D call, was not compared with the DNA. TRBV21-1 is listed as a pseudogene. This CDR3 is 18 amino acids long. CDR3 sequence: CASSKVPFRTGSQETQYF. CDR3 bases: TGTGCCAGCAGCAAAGTTCCGTTCAGAACAGGGAGCCAAGAGACCCAGTACTTC.

The J gene is TRBJ2-3, the V gene TRBV6-5; D possibly corresponds to TRBD1 (6 bases). CDR3 length: 13 residues. V was pared by 5 bases and J by 1 base, with 7 bases between. In germline, CDR1 is MNHEY, CDR2 SVGAGI. The CDR3 region is CASSRTGTDTQYF. The CDR3 DNA reads TGTGCCAGCAGTCGGACAGGCACAGATACGCAGTATTTT.

This chain uses TRBV7-9 with TRBJ2-7; possible D gene TRBD2, 6 bases. Germline V gene sequence: CDR1 SEHNR, CDR2 FQNEAQ (reference sequence). The CDR3 has 16 amino acids. V lost 4 bases to trimming and J lost 9 bases, with 25 bases between them. The CDR3 coding sequence is TGTGCCAGCAGCTCTTCCTCCTCCGGGAGCATTAACAGGCAGTACTTC. The encoded protein is CASSSSSSGSINRQYF.

In its sample, this clone was seen a few times. This rearrangement joins TRBV19 to TRBJ1-5; D is unclear. Germline V lookup: CDR1 LNHDA, CDR2 SQIVND (reference sequence). V shed 5 bases and J shed 0 bases, with 5 bases lying between them. The CDR3 extends over 13 amino acids. Here the CDR3 reads CASSAYSNQPQHF. In DNA form, the CDR3 reads TGTGCCAGTAGTGCGTATAGCAATCAGCCCCAGCATTTT.

This chain uses TRBV19 with TRBJ1-3; D may be TRBD1 (6 bases). Trimming took off 7 bases at V and 4 bases at J, with 14 bases between the two ends. The germline V gene has CDR1 LNHDA and CDR2 SQIVND (reference sequence). The CDR3 contains 14 residues. CDR3 sequence: CASNPGQPGNTIYF. DNA for the CDR3: TGTGCCAGTAACCCAGGACAGCCGGGAAACACCATATATTTT.

The CDR3 nucleotides read TGTGCCAGTAATCTAGCGGGGGGGGATACGCAGTATTTT. It specifies CASNLAGGDTQYF. The chain joins TRBV7-3 to TRBJ2-3; 12 bases are shared with TRBD2. The CDR3 totals 13 residues. V dropped 9 bases and J dropped 6; count of bases not matched to a gene: 4. Germline V CDR1 and CDR2: SGHTA, FQGTGA.

The chain is built from TRBV9 and TRBJ2-3; tentatively, D is TRBD2 (6 bases). V was pared by 6 bases and J by 7 bases, with 21 bases between. The CDR3 has 15 amino acids. Germline values: CDR1 SGDLS, CDR2 YYNGEE. This CDR3 reads CASIKGPGGVYTQYF. CDR3 coding DNA: TGTGCCAGCATCAAAGGACCAGGAGGGGTCTATACGCAGTATTTT.

This clone was seen a handful of times. The chain has TRBV6-1 and TRBJ1-5; 10 nucleotides agree with TRBD1. This CDR3 region has 17 residues. CDR1 MNHNS and CDR2 SASEGT come from the germline V gene. V dropped 1 base and J dropped 7; count of bases not matched to a gene: 10. CDR3 bases: TGTGCCAGCAGTGAAGGGTTGTGGGACAGGGGAGAGCAGCCCCAGCATTTT. This translates into CASSEGLWDRGEQPQHF.

In DNA, the CDR3 is TGTGCCAGCCGAGTGGCCCGGGATGAGCAGTTCTTC. Amino acids: CASRVARDEQFF. The chain has TRBV28 and TRBJ2-1; D is unresolved. Deletions cut 8 bases from V and 8 bases from J, with 13 bases between. CDR3 length equals 12 residues. Germline assignment: CDR1 MDHEN and CDR2 SYDVKM. Variable domain in full (rest from reference TRBV28 and TRBJ2-1): DVKVTQSSRYLVKRTGEKVFLECVQDMDHENMFWYRQDPGLGLRLIYFSYDVKMKEKGDIPEGYSVSREKKERFSLILESASTNQTSMYLCASRVARDEQFFGPGTRLTVL.